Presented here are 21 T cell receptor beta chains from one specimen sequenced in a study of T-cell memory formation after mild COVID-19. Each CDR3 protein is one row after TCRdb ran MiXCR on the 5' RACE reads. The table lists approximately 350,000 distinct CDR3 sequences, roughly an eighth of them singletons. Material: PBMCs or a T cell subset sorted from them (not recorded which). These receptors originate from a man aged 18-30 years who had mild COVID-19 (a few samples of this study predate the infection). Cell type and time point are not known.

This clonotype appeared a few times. The CDR3 spells CATSDRTSGGGSDTQYF. CDR3 DNA: TGTGCCACCAGTGACCGGACTAGCGGGGGAGGCTCAGATACGCAGTATTTT. The chain recombines TRBV24-1 with TRBJ2-3; TRBD2 matches 13 bases. The CDR3 sequence is 17 residues long. The germline V gene encodes CDR1 KGHDR and CDR2 SFDVKD. With 4 bases clipped from V and 4 bases from J, the junction kept 7 bases outside the gene matches.

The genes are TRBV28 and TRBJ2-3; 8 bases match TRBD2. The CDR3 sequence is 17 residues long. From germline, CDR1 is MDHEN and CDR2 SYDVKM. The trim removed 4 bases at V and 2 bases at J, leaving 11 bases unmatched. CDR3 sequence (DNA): TGTGCCAGCAGTTCGGGCGCGCTAGCGGGTCCCACAGATACGCAGTATTTT. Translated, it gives CASSSGALAGPTDTQYF. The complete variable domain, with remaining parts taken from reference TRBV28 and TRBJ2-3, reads DVKVTQSSRYLVKRTGEKVFLECVQDMDHENMFWYRQDPGLGLRLIYFSYDVKMKEKGDIPEGYSVSREKKERFSLILESASTNQTSMYLCASSSGALAGPTDTQYFGPGTRLTVL.

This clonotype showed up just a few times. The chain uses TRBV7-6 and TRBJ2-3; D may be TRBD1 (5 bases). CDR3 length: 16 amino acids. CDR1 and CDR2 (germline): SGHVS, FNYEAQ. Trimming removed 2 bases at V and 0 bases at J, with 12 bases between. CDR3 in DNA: TGTGCCAGCAGCTTATCAGGGATTTACAGCACAGATACGCAGTATTTT. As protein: CASSLSGIYSTDTQYF.

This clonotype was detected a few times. The CDR3 coding sequence is TGCGCCAGCAGCTTGCTCGGCGGAAGCTCCTACGAGCAGTACGTC. Protein: CASSLLGGSSYEQYV. V usage is TRBV5-1 and J usage is TRBJ2-7; D call uncertain. The CDR3 covers 15 residues. Germline V gives CDR1 SGHRS, CDR2 YFSETQ. V was clipped by 1 base and J by 0 bases, with 11 bases between them.

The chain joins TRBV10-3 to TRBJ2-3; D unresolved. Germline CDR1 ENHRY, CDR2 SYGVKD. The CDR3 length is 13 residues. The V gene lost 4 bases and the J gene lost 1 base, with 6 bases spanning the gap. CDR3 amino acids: CAISGSRTDTQYF. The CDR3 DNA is TGTGCCATCAGTGGAAGCCGCACAGATACGCAGTATTTT.

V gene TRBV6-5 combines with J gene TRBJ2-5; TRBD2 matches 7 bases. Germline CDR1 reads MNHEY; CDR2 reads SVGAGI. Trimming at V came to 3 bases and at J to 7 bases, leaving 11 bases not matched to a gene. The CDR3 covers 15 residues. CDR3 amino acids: CASSYSFAGVGTQYF. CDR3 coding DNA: TGTGCCAGCAGTTATAGTTTCGCGGGAGTGGGGACCCAGTACTTC.

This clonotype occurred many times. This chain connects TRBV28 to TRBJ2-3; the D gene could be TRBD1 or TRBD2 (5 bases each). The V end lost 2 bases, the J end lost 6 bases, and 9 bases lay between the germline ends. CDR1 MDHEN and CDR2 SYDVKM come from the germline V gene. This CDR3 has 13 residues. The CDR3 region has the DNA TGTGCCAGCAGTTTAGGGGACCCTGATACGCAGTATTTT. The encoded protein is CASSLGDPDTQYF. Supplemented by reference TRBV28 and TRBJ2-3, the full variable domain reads DVKVTQSSRYLVKRTGEKVFLECVQDMDHENMFWYRQDPGLGLRLIYFSYDVKMKEKGDIPEGYSVSREKKERFSLILESASTNQTSMYLCASSLGDPDTQYFGPGTRLTVL.

The CDR3 loop is CASSLGSTEPQPQHF. Written as DNA, the CDR3 is TGTGCCAGCAGCTTAGGCTCGACAGAGCCTCAGCCCCAGCATTTT. The chain is built from TRBV11-2 and TRBJ1-5; tentatively, D is TRBD1 (5 bases). The CDR3 runs 15 residues. CDR1 and CDR2 from the germline V gene are SGHAT and FQNNGV. Deletions cut 1 base from V and 6 bases from J, with 13 bases between. Full variable domain (rest looked up from reference TRBV11-2 and TRBJ1-5): EAGVAQSPRYKIIEKRQSVAFWCNPISGHATLYWYQQILGQGPKLLIQFQNNGVVDDSQLPKDRFSAERLKGVDSTLKIQPAKLEDSAVYLCASSLGSTEPQPQHFGDGTRLSIL.

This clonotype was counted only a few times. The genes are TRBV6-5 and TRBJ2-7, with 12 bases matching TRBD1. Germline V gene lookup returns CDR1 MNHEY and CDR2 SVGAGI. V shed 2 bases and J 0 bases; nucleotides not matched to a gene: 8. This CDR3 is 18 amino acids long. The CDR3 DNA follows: TGTGCCAGCAGTTACGGGGGGACAGGGGGCCCGCACTCCTACGAGCAGTACGTC. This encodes CASSYGGTGGPHSYEQYV.

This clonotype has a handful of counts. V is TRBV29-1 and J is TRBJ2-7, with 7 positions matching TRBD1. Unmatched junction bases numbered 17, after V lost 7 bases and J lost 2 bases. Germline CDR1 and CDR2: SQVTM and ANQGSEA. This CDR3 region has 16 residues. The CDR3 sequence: CSGNEGGPGRPYEQYF. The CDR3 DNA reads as TGCAGCGGTAATGAAGGGGGCCCTGGGCGACCCTACGAGCAGTACTTC.

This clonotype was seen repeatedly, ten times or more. CDR3 in amino acids: CATSDLGGPINEQFF. The CDR3, as DNA: TGTGCCACCAGTGATTTGGGGGGCCCGATCAATGAGCAGTTCTTC. The V gene is TRBV24-1, the J gene TRBJ2-1; tentative D call: TRBD1 (6 bases). Trimming removed 0 bases from V and 6 bases from J, with 11 bases in between. This CDR3 region has 15 residues. Germline V lookup: CDR1 KGHDR, CDR2 SFDVKD.

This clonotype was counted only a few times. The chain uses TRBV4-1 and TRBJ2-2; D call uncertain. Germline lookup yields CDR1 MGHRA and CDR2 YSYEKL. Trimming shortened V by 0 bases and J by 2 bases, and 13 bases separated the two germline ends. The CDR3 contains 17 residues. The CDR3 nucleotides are TGCGCCAGCAGCCAAGATCATTGGCAGGTTAACACCGGGGAGCTGTTTTTT. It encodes CASSQDHWQVNTGELFF.

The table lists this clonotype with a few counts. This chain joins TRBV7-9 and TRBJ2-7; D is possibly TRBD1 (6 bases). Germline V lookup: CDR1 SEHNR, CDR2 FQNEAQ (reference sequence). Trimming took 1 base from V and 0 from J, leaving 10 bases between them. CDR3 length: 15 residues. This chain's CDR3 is CASSLGRTDSYEQYF. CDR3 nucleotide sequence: TGTGCCAGCAGCTTAGGGCGGACAGACTCCTACGAGCAGTACTTC.

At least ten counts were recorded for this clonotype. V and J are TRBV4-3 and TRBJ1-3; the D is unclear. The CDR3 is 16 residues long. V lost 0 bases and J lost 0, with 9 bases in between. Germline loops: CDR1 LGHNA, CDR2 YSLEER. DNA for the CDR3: TGCGCCAGCAGCCAAGATCCCGCAAACTCTGGAAACACCATATATTTT. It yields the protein CASSQDPANSGNTIYF.

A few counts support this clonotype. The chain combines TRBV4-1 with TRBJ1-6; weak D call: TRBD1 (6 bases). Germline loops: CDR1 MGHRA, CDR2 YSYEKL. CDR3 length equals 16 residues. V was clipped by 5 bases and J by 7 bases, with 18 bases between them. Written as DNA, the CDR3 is TGCGCCAGCAGCTCGCGCCTAGCGCAGGGGAATTCACCCCTCCACTTT. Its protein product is CASSSRLAQGNSPLHF.

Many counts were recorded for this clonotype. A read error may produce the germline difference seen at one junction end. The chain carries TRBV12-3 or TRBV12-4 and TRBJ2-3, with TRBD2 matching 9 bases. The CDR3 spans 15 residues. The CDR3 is CASSPTSGSTDTQYF. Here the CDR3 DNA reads TGCGCCAGCAGCCCGACTAGCGGAAGCACAGATACGCAGTATTTT.

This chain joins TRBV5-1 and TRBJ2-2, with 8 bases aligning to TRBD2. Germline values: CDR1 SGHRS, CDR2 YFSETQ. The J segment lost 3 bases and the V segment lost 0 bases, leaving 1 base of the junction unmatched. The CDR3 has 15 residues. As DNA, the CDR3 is TGCGCCAGCAGCTTGGCACTAGCGGACACCGGGGAGCTGTTTTTT. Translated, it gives CASSLALADTGELFF.

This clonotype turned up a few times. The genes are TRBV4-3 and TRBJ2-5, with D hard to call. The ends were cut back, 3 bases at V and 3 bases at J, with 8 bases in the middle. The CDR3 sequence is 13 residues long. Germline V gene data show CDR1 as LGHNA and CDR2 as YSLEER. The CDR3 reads CASSQGSEETQYF. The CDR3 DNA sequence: TGCGCCAGCAGCCAGGGGTCAGAAGAGACCCAGTACTTC.

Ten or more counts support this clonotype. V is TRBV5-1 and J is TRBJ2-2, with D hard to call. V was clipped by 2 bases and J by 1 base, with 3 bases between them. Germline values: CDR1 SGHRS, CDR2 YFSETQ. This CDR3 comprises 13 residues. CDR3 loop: CASSFENTGELFF. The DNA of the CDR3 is TGCGCCAGCAGCTTTGAGAACACCGGGGAGCTGTTTTTT.

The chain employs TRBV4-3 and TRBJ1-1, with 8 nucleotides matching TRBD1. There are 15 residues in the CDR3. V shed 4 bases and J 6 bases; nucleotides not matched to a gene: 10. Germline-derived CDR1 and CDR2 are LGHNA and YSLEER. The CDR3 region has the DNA TGCGCCAGCAGCCCACGACAGGGGTCGGCGGCTGAAGCTTTCTTT. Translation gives CASSPRQGSAAEAFF.

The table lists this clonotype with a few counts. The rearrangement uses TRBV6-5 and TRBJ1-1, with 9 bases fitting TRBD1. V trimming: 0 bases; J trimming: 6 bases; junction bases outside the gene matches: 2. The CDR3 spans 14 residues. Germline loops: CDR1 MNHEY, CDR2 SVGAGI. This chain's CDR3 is CASSYSGTGPEAFF. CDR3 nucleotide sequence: TGTGCCAGCAGTTACTCGGGGACAGGGCCTGAAGCTTTCTTT.